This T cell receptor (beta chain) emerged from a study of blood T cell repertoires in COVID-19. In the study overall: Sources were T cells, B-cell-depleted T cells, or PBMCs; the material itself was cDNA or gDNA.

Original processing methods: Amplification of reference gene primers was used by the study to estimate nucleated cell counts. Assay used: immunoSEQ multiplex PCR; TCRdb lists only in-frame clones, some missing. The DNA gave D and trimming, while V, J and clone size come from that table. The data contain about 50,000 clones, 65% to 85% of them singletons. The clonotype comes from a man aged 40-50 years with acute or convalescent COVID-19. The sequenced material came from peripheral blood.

Written as DNA, the CDR3 is TGTGCCAGCAGTTACTCTCCGGAACTAGGCTCCTACGAGCAGTACTTC. This codes for CASSYSPELGSYEQYF. The chain links TRBV6-6 to TRBJ2-7, with D possibly TRBD2 on 5 matching bases. From germline, CDR1 is MNHNY and CDR2 SVGAGI (reference sequence). The CDR3 covers 16 residues. Between the trimmed V and J ends, which lost 0 bases and 0 bases, there was a span of 12 bases.